This T cell receptor beta chain was captured by sequencing in a study of a mutant IDH1 vaccine in newly diagnosed glioma. This sample's time point: week 23, last vaccination. Every single dose of the vaccine, 300 ug of mutant IDH1 20-mer peptide, came with topical imiquimod. This clone has just a few counts. Its target is not known. In germline, CDR1 is MNHEY, CDR2 SVGAGI. Between the trimmed V and J ends, which lost 6 bases and 3 bases, there was a span of 11 bases. The CDR3 length is 14 residues. Measured with immunoSEQ multiplex PCR; TCRdb has only the in-frame clones, and not every one. The sample consists of tens of thousands of clones, 80% of them appearing once.

The sequence was collected from a man aged 40-49 years with glioma. J is TRBJ2-2 and V is TRBV6-5, with D maybe TRBD2 (7 bases). The sample consisted of PBMCs, taken from a glioma patient whose treatment included an IDH1 peptide vaccine. The CDR3 here is CASRGGGYTGELFF. The DNA for the CDR3 is TGTGCCAGCAGGGGAGGGGGATACACCGGGGAGCTGTTTTTT.